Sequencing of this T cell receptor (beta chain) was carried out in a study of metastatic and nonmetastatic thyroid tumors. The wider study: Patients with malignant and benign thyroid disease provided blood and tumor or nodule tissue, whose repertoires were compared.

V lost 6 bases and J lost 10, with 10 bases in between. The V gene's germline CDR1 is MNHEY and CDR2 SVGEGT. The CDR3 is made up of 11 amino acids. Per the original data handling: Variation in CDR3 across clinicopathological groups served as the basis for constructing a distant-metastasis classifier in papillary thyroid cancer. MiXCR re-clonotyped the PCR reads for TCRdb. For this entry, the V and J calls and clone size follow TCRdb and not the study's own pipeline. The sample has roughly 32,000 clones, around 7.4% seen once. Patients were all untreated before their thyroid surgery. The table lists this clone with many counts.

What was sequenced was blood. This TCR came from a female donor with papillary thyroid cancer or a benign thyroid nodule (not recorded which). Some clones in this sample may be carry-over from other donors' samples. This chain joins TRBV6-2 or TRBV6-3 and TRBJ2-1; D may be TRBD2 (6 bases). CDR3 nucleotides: TGTGCCAGCAGCCGGACTACGGAGCAGTTCTTC. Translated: CASSRTTEQFF.